These T cell receptor beta chains were read from a single sample in a study of Ad26.COV2.S vaccination and SARS-CoV-2 variants. Clones were sequenced by immunoSEQ multiplex PCR, and TCRdb holds only the in-frame ones, with some missing. Counted here are more than 400,000 clones, 90% occurring once; the ten biggest clones make up roughly 4.3%. This material consisted of peripheral blood, taken in a trial of Ad26.COV2.S vaccine versus placebo. These receptors were obtained from a person between 18 and 65 years old who received the Ad26.COV2.S COVID-19 vaccine or a placebo. Each CDR3 is given with its conserved first and last residue. D genes are given only for firm matches. The size of a clone is reported for some rows only, either as once, few or many, or as a class for expanded clones.

TRBD2	TRBJ2-1	TRBV5-1	.	TGCGCCAGCAGCTTGGCACCCAGGGAGGGATTCGATGAGCAGTTCTTC	CASSLAPREGFDEQFF
TRBD1	TRBJ2-7	TRBV27	.	TGTGCCAGCAGTTTTAGGGGGCCCTACGAGCAGTACTTC	CASSFRGPYEQYF
TRBD2	TRBJ2-1	TRBV28	.	TGTGCCAGCAGTTCCACCTTCAGTTCTAGCGGGAGTTACAATGAGCAGTTCTTC	CASSSTFSSSGSYNEQFF
TRBD1	TRBJ2-7	TRBV5-6	.	TGTGCCAGCAGCCCTACCGGGACAGGTGCGTACGAGCAGTACTTC	CASSPTGTGAYEQYF
.	TRBJ1-3	TRBV25-1	.	TGTGCCAGCAGTGAATGTCTGGCAAGAAGCTCTGGAAACACCATATATTTT	CASSECLARSSGNTIYF
.	TRBJ2-1	TRBV21-1	once	TGTGCCAGCAGCCCCCGGGCCCCTGGACAGGGCAATGAGCAGTTCTTC	CASSPRAPGQGNEQFF
TRBD1	TRBJ2-7	TRBV19	.	TGTGCCAGTAGTACCGGGACAGGGGTTGGCTACGAGCAGTACTTC	CASSTGTGVGYEQYF
TRBD2	TRBJ2-1	TRBV7-3	.	TGTGCCAGCAGCTTAAGGGCGGGAGCTAGTTATAATGAGCAGTTCTTC	CASSLRAGASYNEQFF
TRBD1	TRBJ2-7	TRBV27	.	TGTGCCAGCAGACCCTGGACAGGGAATCTTTACGAGCAGTACTTC	CASRPWTGNLYEQYF
TRBD2	TRBJ2-7	TRBV20-1	once	TGCAGTGCGAGTCCCCTAGCGGGAGCGGGAGAGCAGTACTTC	CSASPLAGAGEQYF
.	TRBJ1-2	TRBV14	.	TGTGCCAGCAGCCACCCTGGACAAGTTAAACATGGCTACACCTTC	CASSHPGQVKHGYTF
TRBD2	TRBJ2-3	TRBV9	.	TGTGCCAGCAGCAGGACTAGCGGGAGGGGGGGAACAGATACGCAGTATTTT	CASSRTSGRGGTDTQYF
TRBD2	TRBJ2-5	TRBV7-2	.	TGTGCCAGCAGCCCCAGCGGGAGGGGAGAGACCCAGTACTTC	CASSPSGRGETQYF
TRBD1	TRBJ1-1	TRBV16	.	TGTGCCAGCAGCCCGGGACAGCAGAACACTGAAGCTTTCTTT	CASSPGQQNTEAFF
TRBD2	TRBJ2-1	TRBV9	.	TGTGCCAGCAGCGTGGGGGTTCTAGGGACTAAGCAGTTCTTC	CASSVGVLGTKQFF
TRBD2	TRBJ2-7	TRBV28	.	TGTGCCAGCAGCATGGTAGCGGGGCCTGGCGAGCAGTACTTC	CASSMVAGPGEQYF
TRBD2	TRBJ2-1	TRBV9	.	TGTGCCAGCAGCGTAGAGGGACAGCGGGAGGGCCGGAATGAGCAGTTCTTC	CASSVEGQREGRNEQFF
.	TRBJ2-4	TRBV19	.	TGTGCCAGCCAACCCTCTGGGGAAAGATGGGACAAAAACATTCAGTACTTC	CASQPSGERWDKNIQYF
.	TRBJ2-1	TRBV27	.	TGTGCCAGCAGTTTACAGGGACTCGTCTACAATGAGCAGTTCTTC	CASSLQGLVYNEQFF
.	TRBJ2-1	TRBV29-1	once	TGCAGCGTTGGACAAAATGAGCAGTTCTTC	CSVGQNEQFF
.	TRBJ1-1	TRBV7-9	once	TGTGCCAGCAGCTTAGTACAGGGCGAAGCTTTCTTT	CASSLVQGEAFF
TRBD2	TRBJ2-7	TRBV27	.	TGTGCCAGCAGTTTGTCTAGCGGGAGTCGTTACGAGCAGTACTTC	CASSLSSGSRYEQYF
.	TRBJ2-2	TRBV7-6	once	TGTGCCAGCAGCTTAGGCACTTCAGCAGGGGAGACCGGGGAGCTGTTTTTT	CASSLGTSAGETGELFF
TRBD2	TRBJ2-5	TRBV28	once	TGTGCCAGCAGACCGGGACTAGCCGGTCTCTTCACCCACGAGACCCAGTACTTC	CASRPGLAGLFTHETQYF
.	TRBJ2-2	TRBV19	once	TGTGCCAGTATGGAGGGGGCGCCTTACACCGGGGAGCTGTTTTTT	CASMEGAPYTGELFF
.	TRBJ1-3	TRBV5-1	.	TGCGCCAGCAGCCCCCGGGACGCCAGCTCTGGAAACACCATATATTTT	CASSPRDASSGNTIYF
.	TRBJ1-3	TRBV11-3	.	TGTGCCAGCAGCTTGGGGGGCACCGGAAACACCATATATTTT	CASSLGGTGNTIYF
.	TRBJ2-2	TRBV19	.	TGTGCCAGTAGTATAGGGACCGGGGAGCTGTTTTTT	CASSIGTGELFF
TRBD2	TRBJ2-5	TRBV5-4	.	TGTGCCAGCAGCTTGGCCAAGACTAGCGGCGTAGGAACCCAGTACTTC	CASSLAKTSGVGTQYF
.	TRBJ2-6	TRBV24-1	.	TGTGCCACCGCGGGGGACAGTGGGCCTCGAGGGGCCAACGTCCTGACTTTC	CATAGDSGPRGANVLTF
.	TRBJ2-5	TRBV18	.	TGTGCCAGCTCACGAGAGCCACGGGAGACCCAGTACTTC	CASSREPRETQYF
.	TRBJ2-2	TRBV4-1	.	TGCGCCAGCAGCCAAATACCAGGCTACACCGGGGAGCTGTTTTTT	CASSQIPGYTGELFF
.	TRBJ1-1	TRBV20-1	.	TGCAGTGCTAGTAAGGACCCAAGGACCACTGAAGCTTTCTTT	CSASKDPRTTEAFF
.	TRBJ2-5	TRBV5-5	.	TGTGCCAGCAGCTTGGGCAGGGCGGGGACCCAGTACTTC	CASSLGRAGTQYF
.	TRBJ2-1	TRBV11-3	.	TGTGCCAGCAGCCGAGGACAGTACAATGAGCAGTTCTTC	CASSRGQYNEQFF
.	TRBJ1-3	TRBV9	.	TGTGCCAGCAGCGTAGGAACGTCTGGACGGACCATATATTTT	CASSVGTSGRTIYF
TRBD1	TRBJ2-7	TRBV28	.	TGTGCCAGCGGACAGGGGTCCTACGAGCAGTACTTC	CASGQGSYEQYF
.	TRBJ1-6	TRBV18	.	TGTGCCAGCTCTCCAAGGGACTTCGGAAGTTCACCCCTCCACTTT	CASSPRDFGSSPLHF
TRBD2	TRBJ2-1	TRBV6-2/TRBV6-3	.	TGTGCCAGCAGTTACTCGGGGGGGTTGCAGTTCTTC	CASSYSGGLQFF
.	TRBJ2-7	TRBV4-3	.	TGCGCCAGCAGCCAAGCCCTCGGCCTAGCCTACGAGCAGTACTTC	CASSQALGLAYEQYF
.	TRBJ1-1	TRBV9	.	TGTGCCAGCAGTCCGGGAGACATGAACACTGAAGCTTTCTTT	CASSPGDMNTEAFF
.	TRBJ2-7	TRBV28	.	TGTGCCAGCAGTCTCGAGATCAGGGGCTTGGCCTCCTACGAGCAGTACTTC	CASSLEIRGLASYEQYF
.	TRBJ1-2	TRBV27	.	TGTGCCAGCGGGGGACACTATGGCTACACCTTC	CASGGHYGYTF
.	TRBJ2-7	TRBV7-8	.	TGTGCCAGCAGCTTAGCAGGGTCTAGCTACGAGCAGTACTTC	CASSLAGSSYEQYF
.	TRBJ2-5	TRBV24-1	.	TGTGCCACCAGTGTCTGGGATCAAGAGACCCAGTACTTC	CATSVWDQETQYF
.	TRBJ1-3	TRBV5-8	.	TGTGCCAGCAGCCTTATTTGGCTACCTGGAAACACCATATATTTT	CASSLIWLPGNTIYF
.	TRBJ2-3	TRBV7-9	.	TGTGCCAGTAGGATGGGGGGCTATAGAGGGAGAAGCACAGATACGCAGTATTTT	CASRMGGYRGRSTDTQYF
TRBD2	TRBJ2-3	TRBV27	.	TGTGCCAGCAGGCAACTAGCGGGAATTGTCACAGATACGCAGTATTTT	CASRQLAGIVTDTQYF
TRBD1	TRBJ2-7	TRBV3-1/TRBV3-2	.	TGTGCCAGCAGCCAAGGACAGGGCCCCTACGAGCAGTACTTC	CASSQGQGPYEQYF
TRBD2	TRBJ2-5	TRBV6-6	.	TGTGCCAGCAGTCGGACTAGCGGACAAGAGACCCAGTACTTC	CASSRTSGQETQYF
.	TRBJ2-1	TRBV14	.	TGTGCCAGCAGCCAAGCGGCCGCGGACCGCGCATACAATGAGCAGTTCTTC	CASSQAAADRAYNEQFF
.	TRBJ2-7	TRBV6-5	.	TGTGCCAGCAGCCGGACAGCTCACTACGAGCAGTACTTC	CASSRTAHYEQYF
.	TRBJ2-7	TRBV4-1	once	TGCGCCAGCAGCCCCCCAAGAACGGACAACGAGCAGTACTTC	CASSPPRTDNEQYF
.	TRBJ2-3	TRBV12-3/TRBV12-4	.	TGTGCCAGCACCAGGACAGCAGATACGCAGTATTTT	CASTRTADTQYF